These 29 T cell receptor beta chains were all obtained from the same sample, sequenced in a study of shared clonotypes between healthy human individuals. The assay was immunoSEQ multiplex PCR, and TCRdb's table has in-frame clones only and misses some. Seen here are roughly 500,000 clones, 79% observed once, and the top ten hold roughly 13%. Sequenced input: PBMCs. These receptors all come from a woman between 40 and 55 years old in good health. Some clones in this sample may be carry-over from other donors' samples.

This clone has a single count. The chain carries TRBV23-1 and TRBJ2-6; tentatively, D is TRBD2 (5 bases). TRBV23-1 is marked as an open reading frame, function uncertain. V dropped 0 bases and J dropped 5 bases, with 11 bases sitting between them. The CDR3 is 16 amino acids. The CDR3 sequence: CASSQSGDYRANVLTF. CDR3 sequence (DNA): TGCGCCAGCAGTCAATCGGGAGATTACAGGGCCAACGTCCTGACTTTC.

The CDR3 DNA sequence: TGTGCCAGCAGTCCCACCCTGGTTGAGGCTTTCTTT. Translating gives CASSPTLVEAFF. The gene calls are TRBV27 and TRBJ1-1; unclear D gene. Trimming cost V 5 bases and J 11 bases, with 15 bases left between them. CDR1 MNHEY and CDR2 SMNVEV come from the germline V gene (reference sequence). The CDR3 is made up of 12 amino acids.

The table lists this clone with many counts. The chain joins TRBV6-1 to TRBJ1-1; possible D gene TRBD1, 5 bases. V was clipped by 6 bases and J by 4 bases, with 12 bases between them. CDR3 length: 13 amino acids. Germline V gene sequence: CDR1 MNHNS, CDR2 SASEGT. CDR3 sequence (DNA): TGTGCCAGCAGGGACACGGGAGGCACTGAAGCTTTCTTT. Residues: CASRDTGGTEAFF.

This clone was seen only once. This sequence joins TRBV5-4 and TRBJ2-7; tentative D call: TRBD2 (6 bases). The CDR3 runs 15 residues. The germline V and J ends were trimmed by 5 bases and 3 bases, with 18 bases remaining between them. The V gene's germline CDR1 is SGHNT and CDR2 YYREEE (reference sequence). The CDR3 DNA sequence: TGTGCCAGCAGGGTGGGGTTGGGCGGGAACTACGAGCAGTACTTC. The encoded protein is CASRVGLGGNYEQYF.

The rearrangement uses TRBV10-3 and TRBJ2-2; 9 positions match TRBD1. Germline assignment: CDR1 ENHRY and CDR2 SYGVKD. The CDR3 is 14 amino acids. J was trimmed by 5 bases and V by 6 bases; bases with no gene match: 4. The CDR3 DNA sequence: TGTGCCATCAGAGGGACAGGGCAAACCGGGGAGCTGTTTTTT. Amino acids: CAIRGTGQTGELFF.

This clone has a single count. A far bigger clonotype differs at one base, so this is likely a read error. The CDR3 does not end in the conserved phenylalanine or tryptophan, so this is likely a read error. The chain employs TRBV7-6 and TRBJ1-1; no firm D call. Germline CDR1 reads SGHVS; CDR2 reads FNYEAQ. This CDR3 is built from 13 residues. With 2 bases removed from V and 8 bases from J, the gap between germline ends came to 12 bases. The CDR3: CASSLLVNREAFL. The DNA for the CDR3 is TGTGCCAGCAGCTTACTGGTAAACCGGGAAGCTTTCCTT.

Written as DNA, the CDR3 is TGTGCCAGCAGTCTCCACAGGGTCGACACCGGGGAGCTGTTTTTT. Translation gives CASSLHRVDTGELFF. This chain joins TRBV28 and TRBJ2-2; possible D gene TRBD1, 6 bases. V was clipped by 5 bases and J by 3 bases, with 13 bases between them. Per the germline V gene, CDR1 is MDHEN and CDR2 is SYDVKM. CDR3 length: 15 residues.

This clone has a single count. The chain has TRBV29-1 and TRBJ2-7; no firm D call. The CDR3 sequence is 12 residues long. The germline CDR1 and CDR2 sequences are SQVTM and ANQGSEA. Trimming took off 4 bases at V and 0 bases at J, with 7 bases between the two ends. The CDR3 here is CSVVRSSYEQYF. For the CDR3, the DNA is TGCAGCGTTGTCAGGAGCTCCTACGAGCAGTACTTC.

This clone appeared once. V gene TRBV5-1 combines with J gene TRBJ2-5; D unresolved. Germline V lookup: CDR1 SGHRS, CDR2 YFSETQ. The CDR3 loop spans 14 amino acids. Deletions cut 2 bases from V and 2 bases from J, with 10 bases between. CDR3 in amino acids: CASSFNAGQETQYF. The CDR3, as DNA: TGCGCCAGCAGCTTCAATGCCGGACAAGAGACCCAGTACTTC.

The chain recombines TRBV7-8 with TRBJ1-3, with TRBD1 matching over 7 bases. The germline CDR1 and CDR2 sequences are SGHVS and FQNEAQ. The CDR3 contains 17 residues. V trimming: 1 base; J trimming: 0 bases; junction bases outside the gene matches: 6. This CDR3 is CASSLGTGPSSGNTIYF. CDR3 DNA sequence: TGTGCCAGCAGCTTAGGGACAGGCCCGAGCTCTGGAAACACCATATATTTT.

The chain recombines TRBV11-2 with TRBJ2-7, with 16 positions matching TRBD2. Germline CDR1 is SGHAT and CDR2 is FQNNGV. V was pared by 2 bases and J by 2 bases, with 9 bases of the junction left unmatched. The CDR3 extends over 19 amino acids. CDR3 protein: CASSLKSGLAGGSPYEQYF. The DNA for the CDR3 is TGTGCCAGCAGCTTAAAATCGGGACTAGCGGGAGGGTCCCCCTACGAGCAGTACTTC.

The chain has TRBV28 and TRBJ2-7; the D is unclear. The CDR3 runs to 14 residues. V shed 9 bases and J shed 5 bases, with 20 bases lying between them. Germline CDR1 and CDR2: MDHEN and SYDVKM. CDR3 protein: CASAKLGFADEQYF. CDR3 nucleotide sequence: TGTGCCAGTGCAAAACTCGGATTTGCTGACGAGCAGTACTTC.

This clone was found a few times. Here the CDR3 reads CASAPGQGAYGYTF. DNA for the CDR3: TGTGCCAGCGCCCCGGGACAGGGGGCCTATGGCTACACCTTC. V gene TRBV7-3 combines with J gene TRBJ1-2; 12 nucleotides align to TRBD1. Looked up from germline, CDR1 is SGHTA and CDR2 is FQGTGA. CDR3 length: 14 residues. Germline trimming cut 8 bases from V and 4 bases from J; bases unmatched to any gene: 5.

The chain carries TRBV7-2 and TRBJ1-3; D may be TRBD1 (6 bases). CDR3 length: 16 amino acids. CDR1 and CDR2 (germline): SGHTA, FQGNSA. V lost 2 bases to trimming and J lost 0 bases, with 11 bases between them. The CDR3 DNA follows: TGTGCCAGCAGCTTAAATGGGGGCACCTCTGGAAACACCATATATTTT. This gives the protein CASSLNGGTSGNTIYF.

The chain employs TRBV21-1 and TRBJ2-7; the D call in the table, TRBD2, was not verified against the DNA. TRBV21-1 is a pseudogene locus. There are 15 residues in the CDR3. The CDR3 bases are TGTGCCAGCAGCGCCGGGACTAGCAGACACTACGAGCAGTACTTC. As protein: CASSAGTSRHYEQYF.

This clone occurred many times. The chain has TRBV6-4 and TRBJ2-2; D perhaps matches TRBD2 (5 bases). This CDR3 has 16 residues. CDR1 MRHNA and CDR2 SNTAGT come from the germline V gene. Trimming shortened V by 0 bases and J by 0 bases, and 8 bases separated the two germline ends. CDR3 nucleotides: TGTGCCAGCAGTGACTCGGCTAGCCCGAACACCGGGGAGCTGTTTTTT. This sequence encodes CASSDSASPNTGELFF.

The chain combines TRBV19 with TRBJ1-1, with 7 bases lining up with TRBD1. Germline assignment: CDR1 LNHDA and CDR2 SQIVND (reference sequence). The V segment lost 7 bases and the J segment 5 bases; nucleotides outside the gene matches: 4. The CDR3 is 12 amino acids. The chain's CDR3 is CASMGQMTEAFF. CDR3 in DNA: TGTGCCAGTATGGGACAGATGACTGAAGCTTTCTTT.

The chain joins TRBV7-9 to TRBJ2-5; D is tentatively TRBD1 or TRBD2 (5 bases each). This CDR3 has 15 amino acids. V lost 2 bases, J lost 2 bases, and 12 bases lay in between. CDR1 SEHNR and CDR2 FQNEAQ come from the germline V gene (reference sequence). The CDR3, as DNA: TGTGCCAGCAGCTTACCCGGGACGCGGCAAGAGACCCAGTACTTC. It yields the protein CASSLPGTRQETQYF.

The chain has TRBV9 and TRBJ2-1; the match to TRBD2 covers 14 bases. Losses at the gene ends were 0 bases for V and 8 bases for J; bases not matched to a gene: 13. Germline assignment: CDR1 SGDLS and CDR2 YYNGEE. The CDR3 runs to 19 residues. The CDR3 DNA reads as TGTGCCAGCAGCGTAGTGCCGGATCTAGGACTAGCGGGAGGCCATGAGCAGTTCTTC. It specifies CASSVVPDLGLAGGHEQFF.

V and J are TRBV6-5 and TRBJ2-7, with D possibly TRBD1 on 8 matching bases. Germline V lookup: CDR1 MNHEY, CDR2 SVGAGI. V lost 4 bases to trimming and J lost 3 bases, with 16 bases between them. The CDR3 has 15 amino acids. CDR3 coding DNA: TGTGCCAGCAGTTCATATACAGGGGGGGGCTACGAGCAGTACTTC. It encodes CASSSYTGGGYEQYF.

The chain couples TRBV7-9 to TRBJ1-5; D is undetermined. The CDR3 runs 12 residues. Germline-derived CDR1 and CDR2 are SEHNR and FQNEAQ (reference sequence). Trimming removed 5 bases from V and 4 bases from J, with 6 bases in between. DNA of the CDR3: TGTGCCAGCAGCCCCAGTAATCAGCCCCAGCATTTT. Protein product: CASSPSNQPQHF.

V and J are TRBV28 and TRBJ2-3; no firm D call. CDR3 size: 13 residues. Trimming took 2 bases from V and 3 from J, leaving 6 bases between them. Germline CDR1 is MDHEN and CDR2 is SYDVKM. The CDR3 here is CASSLPGTDTQYF. The DNA for the CDR3 is TGTGCCAGCAGTTTACCAGGAACAGATACGCAGTATTTT. The entire variable domain, with the rest obtained from reference TRBV28 and TRBJ2-3, is as follows: DVKVTQSSRYLVKRTGEKVFLECVQDMDHENMFWYRQDPGLGLRLIYFSYDVKMKEKGDIPEGYSVSREKKERFSLILESASTNQTSMYLCASSLPGTDTQYFGPGTRLTVL.

This clone has only a few counts. The sample carries other DNA sequences with the same CDR3. The J gene is TRBJ2-5, the V gene TRBV19; 7 positions agree with TRBD1. The V gene's germline CDR1 is LNHDA and CDR2 SQIVND (reference sequence). The CDR3 totals 14 residues. The ends lost 7 bases at V and 0 bases at J; junction bases unmatched: 5. CDR3 region: CASKRTGDQETQYF. CDR3 sequence (DNA): TGTGCCAGTAAGCGGACAGGAGACCAAGAGACCCAGTACTTC.

This clone was seen many times. The chain carries TRBV30 and TRBJ1-6; 10 nucleotides align to TRBD1. Germline V gene sequence: CDR1 GTSNPN, CDR2 SVGIG (reference sequence). This CDR3 is 16 amino acids long. The V segment lost 1 base and the J segment 7 bases; nucleotides outside the gene matches: 7. The CDR3 sequence is CAWSEIPGQGNSPLHF. CDR3 DNA: TGTGCCTGGAGTGAAATACCGGGACAGGGGAATTCACCCCTCCACTTT.

This clone was seen just once. The genes are TRBV19 and TRBJ1-5; 9 bases are shared with TRBD1. J lost 4 bases, V lost 7 bases, and 8 bases had no gene match. The germline V gene has CDR1 LNHDA and CDR2 SQIVND (reference sequence). The CDR3 is made up of 15 amino acids. The CDR3 region is CASKSGTGRNQPQHF. DNA for the CDR3: TGTGCCAGTAAATCCGGGACAGGGCGGAATCAGCCCCAGCATTTT.

The chain carries TRBV14 and TRBJ2-2; D unresolved. Germline CDR1 and CDR2: SGHDN and FVKESK. This CDR3 is 15 amino acids long. The V and J ends lost 4 bases and 2 bases respectively, with 11 bases between them. The CDR3 loop reads CASSPQDGNTGELFF. In nucleotides, the CDR3 is TGTGCCAGCAGCCCCCAGGACGGAAACACCGGGGAGCTGTTTTTT.

V is TRBV7-8 and J is TRBJ2-3; D may be TRBD1 or TRBD2 (6 bases each). V lost 0 bases to trimming and J lost 0 bases, with 10 bases between them. The CDR3 spans 16 residues. CDR1 SGHVS and CDR2 FQNEAQ come from the germline V gene. The CDR3 nucleotides read TGTGCCAGCAGCTTAGCGAGGGGGGCTAGCACAGATACGCAGTATTTT. Translating it yields CASSLARGASTDTQYF.

J is TRBJ2-1 and V is TRBV5-1; D is possibly TRBD2 (5 bases). This CDR3 is built from 16 residues. The V gene's germline CDR1 is SGHRS and CDR2 YFSETQ. V was shortened by 3 bases and J by 0 bases, with 13 bases between the two germline ends. CDR3 DNA: TGCGCCAGCAGCTCCCACCAGCGGAACTCCTACAATGAGCAGTTCTTC. Its protein product is CASSSHQRNSYNEQFF.

In its sample, this clone was seen a few times. V gene TRBV29-1 combines with J gene TRBJ2-7; D remains unclear. With 1 base removed from V and 6 bases from J, the gap between germline ends came to 10 bases. Germline CDR1 is SQVTM and CDR2 is ANQGSEA. The CDR3 extends over 12 amino acids. The CDR3 spells CSVEVGLGEQYF. CDR3 DNA: TGCAGCGTTGAAGTTGGGCTCGGCGAGCAGTACTTC.